Following are 24 T cell receptor beta chains from one sample sequenced in a study of T cell repertoires in cytomegalovirus infection. The antigens of these receptors remain unknown. MiXCR, applied by TCRdb to the reads, yields one record per CDR3 protein. Of some 940,000 distinct CDR3 sequences in the sample, around a third were seen once. The sample consisted of cultured CD8+ T cells from PBMCs, taken from culture after CMV antigen stimulation. The receptors originated from a human donor in good health (CMV status not recorded). Some clones in this sample may be carry-over from other donors' samples.

This chain joins TRBV6-8 and TRBJ2-5; D is perhaps TRBD2 (7 bases). The CDR3 length is 15 residues. V was clipped by 6 bases and J by 2 bases, with 16 bases between them. Germline V CDR1 and CDR2: MNHGY, SAAAGT. The CDR3 sequence is CASSPWEGGQETQYF. In nucleotides, the CDR3 is TGTGCCAGCAGCCCCTGGGAGGGGGGACAAGAGACCCAGTACTTC.

V is TRBV20-1 and J is TRBJ1-6; no firm D call. The V gene lost 1 base and the J gene lost 9 bases, with 16 bases spanning the gap. Germline values: CDR1 DFQATT, CDR2 SNEGSKA (reference sequence). CDR3 length: 15 amino acids. CDR3 loop: CSARAPKGPISPLHF. Written as DNA, the CDR3 is TGCAGTGCTAGAGCACCCAAAGGGCCGATTTCACCCCTCCACTTT.

The rearrangement uses TRBV28 and TRBJ2-1; 11 nucleotides align to TRBD2. This CDR3 has 17 amino acids. The germline V gene has CDR1 MDHEN and CDR2 SYDVKM. The J segment lost 4 bases and the V segment lost 4 bases, leaving 9 bases of the junction unmatched. The CDR3, as DNA: TGTGCCAGCAGTTACAATAGCGGGGGGGGGTCATACAATGAGCAGTTCTTC. Translation gives CASSYNSGGGSYNEQFF.

The sample holds a few counts of this clonotype. The V and J genes are TRBV6-6 and TRBJ2-3, with TRBD2 as a possible D gene (5 bases). The CDR3 consists of 16 residues. CDR1 and CDR2 (germline): MNHNY, SVGAGI (reference sequence). V was cut by 5 bases and J by 2 bases, with 17 bases left in between. CDR3 in amino acids: CASSLSLSGITDTQYF. The CDR3 bases are TGTGCCAGCAGTCTATCATTGAGCGGAATCACAGATACGCAGTATTTT.

On this clonotype itself: Compared with germline, one end of the junction differs, possibly owing to a read error. The chain has TRBV27 and TRBJ2-7; 8 bases line up with TRBD2. Germline lookup yields CDR1 MNHEY and CDR2 SMNVEV (reference sequence). This CDR3 has 14 residues. CDR3 nucleotide sequence: TGTGCCAACAGTCAGGGAGCGGGGGCCTCTGAGCAGTACTTC. Its protein product is CANSQGAGASEQYF.

This clonotype was counted many times. The chain is built from TRBV7-2 and TRBJ2-7; no clear D. The length of the CDR3 is 14 residues. V was clipped by 5 bases and J by 0 bases, with 11 bases between them. Germline lookup yields CDR1 SGHTA and CDR2 FQGNSA. CDR3 protein: CASSPSTSSYEQYF. CDR3 sequence (DNA): TGTGCCAGCAGCCCATCGACCAGCTCCTACGAGCAGTACTTC.

The table lists this clonotype with a few counts. The V call is TRBV6-6, the J call TRBJ2-7, with D possibly being TRBD2 (6 bases). V was pared by 2 bases and J by 6 bases, with 11 bases between. Germline CDR1 reads MNHNY; CDR2 reads SVGAGI (reference sequence). This CDR3 is built from 13 residues. The CDR3 reads CASSYGGAGEQYF. CDR3 DNA sequence: TGTGCCAGCAGTTACGGAGGGGCGGGCGAGCAGTACTTC.

The J gene is TRBJ2-3, the V gene TRBV5-1; TRBD1 agrees at 9 bases. Looked up from germline, CDR1 is SGHRS and CDR2 is YFSETQ. The CDR3 covers 17 residues. J gave up 4 bases and V 0 bases, and 9 bases lay outside the gene matches. Here the CDR3 DNA reads TGCGCCAGCAGCTTGGCCACAACAGGGGGCTCGGCAGATACGCAGTATTTT. Translating it yields CASSLATTGGSADTQYF.

V and J are TRBV7-9 and TRBJ2-5; D might be TRBD2 (5 bases). The CDR3 has 13 amino acids. Looked up from germline, CDR1 is SEHNR and CDR2 is FQNEAQ (reference sequence). The V and J ends lost 3 bases and 7 bases respectively, with 12 bases between them. CDR3 sequence: CASSLDSKGTQYF. CDR3 nucleotides: TGTGCCAGCAGCTTGGACTCGAAGGGGACCCAGTACTTC.

This clonotype showed up just once. The DNA for the CDR3 is TGCGCCAGCAGTGAGGGCTTGCGCCCCCACGAGCAGTACGTC. It translates to CASSEGLRPHEQYV. The chain links TRBV10-2 to TRBJ2-7; D ambiguous. The CDR3 is made up of 14 amino acids. V lost 2 bases and J 5 bases, leaving 13 bases between the germline ends. In germline, CDR1 is WSHSY, CDR2 SAAADI.

This clonotype was picked up a small number of times. The chain joins TRBV29-1 to TRBJ2-1; D may be TRBD1 or TRBD2 (6 bases each). CDR1 SQVTM and CDR2 ANQGSEA come from the germline V gene. The length of the CDR3 is 16 residues. Trimming shortened V by 4 bases and J by 5 bases, and 21 bases separated the two germline ends. CDR3 amino acids: CSVVSPPRGPHNEQFF. CDR3 bases: TGCAGCGTTGTATCCCCCCCCCGGGGGCCCCACAATGAGCAGTTCTTC.

This clonotype showed up just a few times. The rearrangement joins TRBV15 to TRBJ2-1; 7 bases are a match to TRBD2. Germline V lookup: CDR1 LNHNV, CDR2 YYDKDF (reference sequence). The J segment lost 6 bases and the V segment lost 5 bases, leaving 7 bases of the junction unmatched. The CDR3 is 14 amino acids. Written as DNA, the CDR3 is TGTGCCACCAGCGGGACCCCGGGGGGCAATGAGCAGTTCTTC. Its protein is CATSGTPGGNEQFF.

The chain recombines TRBV11-3 with TRBJ2-2; TRBD2 agrees at 9 bases. With V trimmed by 1 base and J by 6 bases, 9 bases remained unmatched. This CDR3 region has 17 residues. From germline, CDR1 is SGHNT and CDR2 YENEEA. In DNA, the CDR3 is TGTGCCAGCAGCTTAGGGCACGCGGGGGGGCCCGCCGGGGAGCTGTTTTTT. It codes for CASSLGHAGGPAGELFF.

The CDR3 coding sequence is TGTGCCAGCAGCTTAGTGGACAGGGGATTCTACGAGCAGTACTTC. Translating it yields CASSLVDRGFYEQYF. The rearrangement uses TRBV11-2 and TRBJ2-7, with 9 bases identical to TRBD1. Trimming at V came to 1 base and at J to 3 bases, leaving 4 bases not matched to a gene. Germline CDR1 SGHAT, CDR2 FQNNGV. CDR3 length: 15 amino acids.

This clonotype came up a few times. The chain uses TRBV6-6 and TRBJ1-2, with 10 bases identical to TRBD1. This CDR3 has 14 residues. Germline trimming cut 2 bases from V and 7 bases from J; bases unmatched to any gene: 4. Germline CDR1 MNHNY, CDR2 SVGAGI (reference sequence). CDR3 DNA sequence: TGTGCCAGCAGTTACGGACAGGGGGAGGGTGGCTACACCTTC. Encoded protein: CASSYGQGEGGYTF.

This clonotype was detected a few times. The rearrangement uses TRBV6-2 or TRBV6-3 and TRBJ1-2; a weak D match, TRBD1 (5 bases). CDR3 size: 17 residues. V was trimmed by 7 bases and J by 8 bases, leaving 29 bases between them. CDR1 is MNHEY and CDR2 is SVGEGT in the germline V gene. CDR3 nucleotide sequence: TGTGCCAGCATTGCCGAGACCAACCGGGACCCCCGGCGGGGCTACACCTTC. Translated, it gives CASIAETNRDPRRGYTF.

V and J are TRBV18 and TRBJ1-2; a weak D match, TRBD1 (5 bases). Germline CDR1 KGHSH, CDR2 LQKENI. V was pared by 3 bases and J by 1 base, with 15 bases between. CDR3 length: 16 residues. This CDR3 is CASSPPGGEINYGYTF. For the CDR3, the DNA is TGTGCCAGCTCACCCCCCGGGGGGGAGATTAACTATGGCTACACCTTC.

This clonotype was found many times. CDR3 in amino acids: CASSLEGYVLTF. Written as DNA, the CDR3 is TGTGCCAGCAGCTTAGAGGGTTACGTCCTGACTTTC. The rearrangement links TRBV7-6 to TRBJ2-6, with unresolved D. CDR1 SGHVS and CDR2 FNYEAQ come from the germline V gene. V was trimmed by 1 base and J by 11 bases, leaving 6 bases between them. This CDR3 spans 12 amino acids.

In its sample, this clonotype was seen a few times. The chain is built from TRBV6-1 and TRBJ1-5; no clear D gene. This CDR3 has 14 residues. The germline V gene has CDR1 MNHNS and CDR2 SASEGT. Trimming removed 2 bases from V and 2 bases from J, with 7 bases in between. CDR3 residues: CASSEMAGNQPQHF. The CDR3 DNA reads as TGTGCCAGCAGTGAAATGGCAGGCAATCAGCCCCAGCATTTT.

This chain links TRBV20-1 with TRBJ2-1; TRBD1 agrees at 8 bases. The trim removed 3 bases at V and 10 bases at J, leaving 11 bases unmatched. CDR1 is DFQATT and CDR2 is SNEGSKA in the germline V gene (reference sequence). This CDR3 spans 14 amino acids. In DNA form, the CDR3 reads TGCAGTGCTAGCCCCGGACAGGGAAGATGGGAGCAGTTCTTC. This sequence encodes CSASPGQGRWEQFF.

J is TRBJ1-1 and V is TRBV12-5; D ambiguous. The CDR3 has 13 residues. Trimming removed 2 bases from V and 6 bases from J, with 10 bases in between. CDR1 LGHNT and CDR2 FRNRAP come from the germline V gene. CDR3 sequence reads: CASGLYPGAEAFF. CDR3 coding DNA: TGTGCTAGTGGTTTGTATCCTGGGGCTGAAGCTTTCTTT.

V is TRBV7-6 and J is TRBJ2-6, with 9 positions matching TRBD1. The CDR3 consists of 16 residues. Germline CDR1 and CDR2: SGHVS and FNYEAQ. The trim removed 3 bases at V and 12 bases at J, leaving 12 bases unmatched. DNA for the CDR3: TGTGCCAGCAGCTTTAAGTCTCCCGGGACAGGGTCCGTCCTGACTTTC. Encoded protein: CASSFKSPGTGSVLTF.

This clonotype appeared many times. CDR3 in amino acids: CASSLRRADEQFF. In nucleotides, the CDR3 is TGTGCCAGCAGTTTGAGACGAGCGGATGAGCAGTTCTTC. The rearrangement joins TRBV12-3 or TRBV12-4 to TRBJ2-1, with D maybe TRBD2 (5 bases). The CDR3 is 13 amino acids. The V gene lost 3 bases and the J gene lost 8 bases, with 11 bases spanning the gap.

The J gene is TRBJ2-2, the V gene TRBV7-3; a possible D gene is TRBD1 (6 bases). This CDR3 is built from 16 residues. The V gene's germline CDR1 is SGHTA and CDR2 FQGTGA. Trimming shortened V by 1 base and J by 1 base, and 10 bases separated the two germline ends. In DNA form, the CDR3 reads TGTGCCAGCAGCTTAATTGGGACAAAGAACACCGGGGAGCTGTTTTTT. Amino acids: CASSLIGTKNTGELFF.